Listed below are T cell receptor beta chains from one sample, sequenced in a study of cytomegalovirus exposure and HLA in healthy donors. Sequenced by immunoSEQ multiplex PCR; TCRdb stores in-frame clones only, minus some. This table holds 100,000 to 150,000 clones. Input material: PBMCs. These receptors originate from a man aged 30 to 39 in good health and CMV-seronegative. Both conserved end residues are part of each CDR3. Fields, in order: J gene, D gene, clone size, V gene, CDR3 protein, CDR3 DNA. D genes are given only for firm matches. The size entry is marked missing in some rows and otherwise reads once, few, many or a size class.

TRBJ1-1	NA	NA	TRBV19	CASTPWTDTEAFF	TGTGCCAGTACCCCTTGGACAGACACTGAAGCTTTCTTT
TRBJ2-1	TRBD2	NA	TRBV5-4	CASSPTSGASYNEQFF	TGTGCCAGCAGCCCCACTAGCGGGGCTTCCTACAATGAGCAGTTCTTC
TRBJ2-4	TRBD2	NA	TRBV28	CASSLGLAGGPNIQYF	TGTGCCAGCAGCCTGGGACTAGCGGGAGGGCCTAACATTCAGTACTTC
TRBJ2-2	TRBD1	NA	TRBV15	CATSRGTGDTGELFF	TGTGCCACCAGCAGAGGGACAGGGGACACCGGGGAGCTGTTTTTT
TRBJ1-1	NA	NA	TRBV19	CASSIPLAITEAFF	TGTGCCAGTAGTATCCCCCTCGCTATCACTGAAGCTTTCTTT
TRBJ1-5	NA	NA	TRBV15	CATSEGGSHQPQHF	TGTGCCACCAGCGAAGGGGGATCACATCAGCCCCAGCATTTT
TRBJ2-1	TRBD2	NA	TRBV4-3	CASSQSGGGYNEQFF	TGCGCCAGCAGCCAATCTGGCGGGGGGTACAATGAGCAGTTCTTC
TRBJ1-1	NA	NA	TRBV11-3	CASSPRPNTEAFF	TGTGCCAGCAGCCCGCGGCCGAACACTGAAGCTTTCTTT
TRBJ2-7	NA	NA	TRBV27	CASSSPLQPYEQYF	TGTGCCAGCAGTTCCCCTCTACAGCCCTACGAGCAGTACTTC
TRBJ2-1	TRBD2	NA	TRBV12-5	CASGFDLGLAGVNEQFF	TGTGCTAGTGGTTTCGATCTAGGACTAGCGGGAGTAAATGAGCAGTTCTTC
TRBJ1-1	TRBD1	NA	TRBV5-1	CASSLGGQGKERAFF	TGCGCCAGCAGCTTGGGGGGACAGGGGAAGGAGAGGGCCTTCTTT
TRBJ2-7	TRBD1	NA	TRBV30	CAWRTPGGSYEQCF	TGTGCCTGGAGAACTCCAGGGGGATCCTACGAGCAGTGCTTC
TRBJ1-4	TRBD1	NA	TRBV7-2	CASSFGQGSNEKLFF	TGTGCCAGCAGCTTCGGACAGGGATCTAATGAAAAACTGTTTTTT
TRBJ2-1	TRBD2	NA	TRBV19	CASSKTSGSSYNEQFF	TGTGCCAGTAGCAAGACTAGCGGGAGCTCCTACAATGAGCAGTTCTTC
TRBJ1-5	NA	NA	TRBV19	CASSTMGTGPYSNQPQHF	TGTGCCAGTAGTACAATGGGTACAGGGCCCTATAGCAATCAGCCCCAGCATTTT
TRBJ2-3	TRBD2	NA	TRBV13	CASSSRASGKGDTQYF	TGTGCCAGCAGTTCAAGGGCTAGCGGGAAGGGGGATACGCAGTATTTT
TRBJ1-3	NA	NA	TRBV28	CASSLIGGSGNTIYF	TGTGCCAGCAGTTTAATTGGAGGTTCTGGAAACACCATATATTTT
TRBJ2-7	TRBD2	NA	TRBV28	CASTGTSGRYEQYF	TGTGCCAGCACCGGGACTAGCGGGAGGTACGAGCAGTACTTC
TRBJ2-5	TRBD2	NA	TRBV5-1	CARALAGAYF	TGCGCCAGAGCACTAGCGGGAGCGTACTTC
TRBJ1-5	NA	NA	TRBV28	CASSTPNQPQHF	TGTGCCAGCAGCACTCCTAATCAGCCCCAGCATTTT
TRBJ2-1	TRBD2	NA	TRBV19	CASSLTSGGGHNEQFF	TGTGCCAGTAGCTTGACTAGCGGGGGAGGTCACAATGAGCAGTTCTTC
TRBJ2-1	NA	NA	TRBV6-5	CASSYLQGPNEQFF	TGTGCCAGCAGTTACCTACAGGGACCGAATGAGCAGTTCTTC
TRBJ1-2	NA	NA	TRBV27	CASSLWQNYGYTF	TGTGCCAGCAGTTTATGGCAGAACTATGGCTACACCTTC
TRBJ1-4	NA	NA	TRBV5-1	CASSFQGSGEKLFF	TGCGCCAGCAGCTTTCAGGGATCTGGTGAAAAACTGTTTTTT
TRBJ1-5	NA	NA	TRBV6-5	CASRNRNSNQPQHF	TGTGCCAGCAGAAACAGGAATAGCAATCAGCCCCAGCATTTT
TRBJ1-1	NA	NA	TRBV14	CASSTTRGTEAFF	TGTGCCAGCAGCACTACCAGGGGCACTGAAGCTTTCTTT
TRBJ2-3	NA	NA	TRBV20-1	CSAYRLDTQYF	TGCAGTGCCTACCGACTGGATACGCAGTATTTT
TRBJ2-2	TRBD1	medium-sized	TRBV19	CASSEQGVSGELFF	TGTGCCAGTAGCGAACAGGGGGTGTCCGGGGAGCTGTTTTTT
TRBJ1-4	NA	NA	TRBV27	CASSLGTGDNEKLFF	TGTGCCAGCAGTTTAGGAACAGGCGATAATGAAAAACTGTTTTTT
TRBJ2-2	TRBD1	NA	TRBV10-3	CAITRTGGDTGELFF	TGTGCCATCACCAGGACAGGGGGGGACACCGGGGAGCTGTTTTTT
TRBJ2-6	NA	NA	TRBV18	CASSPFGTPRVKGANVLTF	TGTGCCAGCTCACCCTTCGGGACACCTCGTGTAAAGGGGGCCAACGTCCTGACTTTC
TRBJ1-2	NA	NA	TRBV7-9	CASSLGRDGYTF	TGTGCCAGCAGCTTAGGCAGGGATGGCTACACCTTC
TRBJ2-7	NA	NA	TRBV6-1	CASSGTRFGYEQYF	TGTGCCAGCTCCGGGACTCGGTTTGGCTACGAGCAGTACTTC
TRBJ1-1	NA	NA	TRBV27	CASKRDDTEAFF	TGTGCCAGCAAGCGAGACGACACTGAAGCTTTCTTT
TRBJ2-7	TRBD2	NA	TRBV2	CASGSGTYEQYF	TGTGCCAGTGGTAGCGGGACCTACGAGCAGTACTTC
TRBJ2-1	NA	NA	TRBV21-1	CASSTNNSEQFF	TGTGCCAGCAGCACCAATAACAGCGAGCAGTTCTTC
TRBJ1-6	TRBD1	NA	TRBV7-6	CASSLTVMTGGSSPLHF	TGTGCCAGCAGCCTTACCGTCATGACAGGGGGGAGTTCACCCCTCCACTTT
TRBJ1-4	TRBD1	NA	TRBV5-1	CASSEGQAANEKLFF	TGCGCCAGCAGCGAAGGACAGGCGGCTAATGAAAAACTGTTTTTT
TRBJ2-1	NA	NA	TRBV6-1	CASSEGTAWCIF	TGTGCCAGCAGTGAAGGGACAGCTTGGTGTATCTTC
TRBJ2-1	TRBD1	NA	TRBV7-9	CAVSRGQYNEQFF	TGTGCCGTCTCTAGGGGGCAGTACAATGAGCAGTTCTTC
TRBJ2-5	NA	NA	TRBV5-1	CASRALAGTQETQYF	TGCGCCAGCAGAGCCTTGGCGGGGACCCAAGAGACCCAGTACTTC
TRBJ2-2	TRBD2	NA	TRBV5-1	CASSPSGRDTGELFF	TGCGCCAGCAGCCCTAGCGGGAGGGACACCGGGGAGCTGTTTTTT
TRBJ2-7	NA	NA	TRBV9	CASSPGGYEQYF	TGTGCCAGCAGCCCCGGCGGTTACGAGCAGTACTTC
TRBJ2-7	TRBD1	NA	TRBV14	CASSQGIRQGSYEQYF	TGTGCCAGCAGCCAAGGAATTAGACAGGGTTCGTACGAGCAGTACTTC
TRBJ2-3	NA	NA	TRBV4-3	CASSQDLVRLGSTDTQYF	TGCGCCAGCAGCCAAGATTTAGTGAGGTTGGGTAGCACAGATACGCAGTATTTT
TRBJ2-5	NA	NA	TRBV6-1	CASSEDGWQYF	TGTGCCAGCAGTGAAGACGGTTGGCAGTACTTC
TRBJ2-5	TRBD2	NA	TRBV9	CASSVASGNQETQYF	TGTGCCAGCAGCGTGGCTAGCGGGAATCAAGAGACCCAGTACTTC
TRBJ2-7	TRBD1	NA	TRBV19	CASSIRDREREQYF	TGTGCCAGTAGTATCCGGGACAGGGAAAGGGAACAGTACTTC
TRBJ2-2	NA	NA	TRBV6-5	CASTNPRDPTGELFF	TGTGCCAGCACTAACCCCCGGGATCCCACCGGGGAGCTGTTTTTT
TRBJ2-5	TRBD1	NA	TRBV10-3	CAISDREETQYF	TGTGCCATCAGCGACAGGGAAGAGACCCAGTACTTC
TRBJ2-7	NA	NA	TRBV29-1	CSVEVGTRRAYEQYF	TGCAGCGTTGAGGTTGGAACTAGACGGGCCTACGAGCAGTACTTC
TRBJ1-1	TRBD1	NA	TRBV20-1	CRGQGGTEAFF	TGCAGGGGACAGGGAGGCACTGAAGCTTTCTTT
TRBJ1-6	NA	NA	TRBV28	CASSHRQAKYSPLHF	TGTGCCAGCAGTCATCGACAGGCAAAGTATTCACCCCTCCACTTT
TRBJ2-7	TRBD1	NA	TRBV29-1	CSVEVRDRDYEQYF	TGCAGCGTTGAAGTCCGGGACAGGGACTACGAGCAGTACTTC
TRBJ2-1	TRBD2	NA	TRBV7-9	CASSLGLAGADEQFF	TGTGCCAGCAGCTTGGGACTAGCGGGAGCGGATGAGCAGTTCTTC
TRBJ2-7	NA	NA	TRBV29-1	CSVEGDYEQYF	TGCAGCGTTGAAGGCGATTACGAGCAGTACTTC